Detailed here is one TCR beta chain. This receptor's antigen is unknown. It has no much larger one-base neighbor in the sample; base qualities were not kept. TCRbeta CDR3 regions were amplified from genomic DNA by means of the immunoSEQ Assay, a bias-controlled multiplex PCR. Turning to the authors' computational methods: The number of nucleated cells in each sample was estimated by amplification of reference gene primers within the assay. To quantify the absolute abundance of each unique TCRbeta CDR3 rearrangement, sequence reads were collapsed and filtered. For each sample, productive Simpson clonality was calculated as the square root of Simpson's diversity index across productive rearrangements. TCRdb mirrors the immuneACCESS table, restricted to in-frame sequences. Some clones are absent from its copies; in checked studies, under half trace to an unresolved V gene, and the reason for the others is unknown. The V and J calls and clone size are taken from that table; D and trimming were inferred from the DNA. The sample includes 40,000 to 60,000 clones, with 80% to 90% observed a single time. The ten most abundant clones make up around 8% of the sample.

The sample belongs to a study of blood T cell repertoires in COVID-19 (dated by TCRdb to 2018 to 2021). In terms of the full investigation: Samples covering the acute and convalescent phases of COVID-19 were provided by collaborators in the United States, Italy and Spain. Where HLA class I and class II types were available, the types were taken from metadata supplied by the sample provider, not from assay-based typing. The prospective study material was composed of cDNA or gDNA derived from T cells, B-cell-depleted T cells, or PBMCs. Subjects who had been exposed to COVID-19, were actively infected with it, or had recovered from it provided the deeply sampled blood TCRbeta repertoires that made up the dataset. Nearly every sample came with metadata listing a de-identified subject ID, COVID-19 status, age in years and sex. A freely available public database, intended as a resource for researchers studying the immune response to SARS-CoV-2, is where the repertoires were released. Samples were obtained from the ongoing ImmuneRACE study (first 160 participants) and from roughly 1,300 subjects provided by 6 global collaborators.

Collaborating institutions collected whole blood in K2EDTA tubes following their own protocols. For TCRbeta analysis, collaborator samples were shipped as frozen whole blood, as isolated PBMCs, or as DNA extracted from either sample type. V and J are truncated by 5 bases and 3 bases respectively, leaving an intervening sequence of 11 bases. The CDR3 spans 14 residues, from the cysteine through the phenylalanine. Solely the CDR3 DNA is kept, with 42 bases framed from the first base. Looking up the germline V gene yields CDR1 SNHLY and CDR2 FYNNEI. Overall study outcomes, separate from this receptor: Clinical and demographic metadata were provided uncurated, with the amount varying by source and participant.

This clonotype originated in a human donor in a cohort sampled during active COVID-19. The sample was peripheral blood. The chain joins TRBV2 to TRBJ1-5, with the D gene not clear enough to name. The CDR3 loop reads CASSSQGLNQPQHF. Here is the DNA: TGTGCCAGCAGTAGCCAAGGACTCAATCAGCCCCAGCATTTT. With the rest looked up from the reference TRBV2 and TRBJ1-5 genes rather than sequenced, the full variable domain is EPEVTQTPSHQVTQMGQEVILRCVPISNHLYFYWYRQILGQKVEFLVSFYNNEISEKSEIFDDQFSVERPDGSNFTLKIRSTKLEDSAMYFCASSSQGLNQPQHFGDGTRLSIL.